One sample yielded the 20 T cell receptor beta chains listed below, sequenced in a study of CD8 T cells in Susac syndrome. After extraction with the RNeasy kit, roughly 0.5 to 1 ug of the RNA was reverse transcribed using random hexamers. TCRdb fed the immunoSEQ multiplex PCR reads into MiXCR, producing one record per CDR3 protein. The data hold approximately 180,000 distinct CDR3 sequences, with 75% to 95% observed a single time. Sequencing input: CD4+ T cells from PBMCs. Receptors were obtained from a human donor with Susac syndrome.

The V gene is TRBV7-9, the J gene TRBJ1-1; D is uncertain. The V gene lost 3 bases and the J gene lost 2 bases, with 10 bases spanning the gap. This CDR3 region has 14 residues. Per the germline V gene, CDR1 is SEHNR and CDR2 is FQNEAQ (reference sequence). Here the CDR3 DNA reads TGTGCCAGCAGCTTGGAGTCGGATAACACTGAAGCTTTCTTT. As protein: CASSLESDNTEAFF.

This chain links TRBV11-1 with TRBJ2-2; 7 nucleotides line up with TRBD1. V was pared by 6 bases and J by 5 bases, with 9 bases of the junction left unmatched. This CDR3 region has 15 residues. The germline V gene encodes CDR1 SGHAT and CDR2 FQDESV (reference sequence). CDR3 in amino acids: CASSPRQGGTGELFF. The CDR3, as DNA: TGTGCCAGCAGTCCAAGACAGGGCGGAACCGGGGAGCTGTTTTTT.

This sequence joins TRBV3-1 and TRBJ2-7; possible D gene TRBD2, 5 bases. Trimming removed 1 base at V and 6 bases at J, with 13 bases between. The CDR3 extends over 14 amino acids. The V gene's germline CDR1 is LGHDT and CDR2 YNNKEL (reference sequence). The CDR3 DNA reads TGTGCCAGCAGCCAAGGGCCCGGACTCGGCGAGCAGTACTTC. Its protein is CASSQGPGLGEQYF.

The chain couples TRBV6-1 to TRBJ2-5; the match to TRBD1 covers 8 bases. The V and J ends lost 9 bases and 2 bases, in that order; junction bases with no gene match: 14. The V gene's germline CDR1 is MNHNS and CDR2 SASEGT. CDR3 length equals 16 residues. The CDR3 protein is CASLTQGGLLQETQYF. The CDR3 nucleotides read TGTGCCAGTCTAACACAGGGGGGACTTTTGCAAGAGACCCAGTACTTC.

This sequence joins TRBV12-3 or TRBV12-4 and TRBJ2-7; D perhaps matches TRBD1 (5 bases). This CDR3 spans 13 amino acids. Trimming took off 2 bases at V and 2 bases at J, with 7 bases between the two ends. The CDR3 here is CASSLQGTYEQYF. The CDR3 nucleotides read TGTGCCAGCAGTTTACAGGGCACCTACGAGCAGTACTTC.

The chain uses TRBV20-1 and TRBJ2-1; the match to TRBD2 covers 11 bases. Per germline, CDR1 DFQATT and CDR2 SNEGSKA (reference sequence). Trimming at V came to 3 bases and at J to 9 bases, leaving 16 bases not matched to a gene. This CDR3 comprises 17 residues. The CDR3 DNA is TGCAGTGCTAGGGATCTGTTGGGGGTAGCGGGGGGGACTGAGCAGTTCTTC. Encoded protein: CSARDLLGVAGGTEQFF.

The V and J genes are TRBV10-2 and TRBJ2-3; the D gene is possibly TRBD2 (6 bases). The germline V gene encodes CDR1 WSHSY and CDR2 SAAADI. Trimming took 1 base from V and 9 from J, leaving 11 bases between them. This CDR3 comprises 13 residues. The CDR3 sequence is CASSELGGRTQYF. In DNA form, the CDR3 reads TGCGCCAGCAGTGAGTTAGGTGGGAGGACGCAGTATTTT.

The chain employs TRBV19 and TRBJ1-5; 7 positions match TRBD1. This CDR3 spans 15 amino acids. J lost 0 bases, V lost 5 bases, and 4 bases had no gene match. CDR1 LNHDA and CDR2 SQIVND come from the germline V gene (reference sequence). The CDR3 region has the DNA TGTGCCAGTAGTCCCGGGACAGTTAGCAATCAGCCCCAGCATTTT. It yields the protein CASSPGTVSNQPQHF.

In its sample, this clonotype was seen once. The rearrangement joins TRBV6-2 or TRBV6-3 to TRBJ1-5; D unresolved. This CDR3 has 18 residues. Germline loops: CDR1 MNHEY, CDR2 SVGEGT. V lost 2 bases and J lost 0, with 17 bases in between. The DNA of the CDR3 is TGTGCCAGCAGTTACGGACCTGGAGGGATGAATAGCAATCAGCCCCAGCATTTT. This sequence encodes CASSYGPGGMNSNQPQHF.

The chain employs TRBV18 and TRBJ1-5; D is undetermined. This CDR3 is built from 13 residues. With 2 bases removed from V and 5 bases from J, the gap between germline ends came to 7 bases. CDR1 is KGHSH and CDR2 is LQKENI in the germline V gene. The CDR3 loop reads CASSPSRDQPQHF. The CDR3 DNA sequence: TGTGCCAGCTCACCATCAAGGGATCAGCCCCAGCATTTT.

The chain combines TRBV20-1 with TRBJ2-5; 7 nucleotides align to TRBD2. The CDR3 consists of 15 residues. J was trimmed by 0 bases and V by 6 bases; bases with no gene match: 10. Germline CDR1 reads DFQATT; CDR2 reads SNEGSKA (reference sequence). CDR3 nucleotides: TGCAGTGCAACCCCTGCTAGCGGATACCAAGAGACCCAGTACTTC. Protein product: CSATPASGYQETQYF.

V and J are TRBV12-3 or TRBV12-4 and TRBJ1-4; 7 nucleotides line up with TRBD1. There are 16 residues in the CDR3. Trimming at V came to 5 bases and at J to 0 bases, leaving 6 bases not matched to a gene. DNA for the CDR3: TGTGCCAGCAGTCCCGGGGACAGATCAACTAATGAAAAACTGTTTTTT. Its translation: CASSPGDRSTNEKLFF.

The chain combines TRBV6-2 or TRBV6-3 with TRBJ1-5; D gene uncertain. The ends were cut back, 0 bases at V and 5 bases at J, with 14 bases in the middle. The CDR3 covers 16 residues. CDR1 is MNHEY and CDR2 is SVGEGT in the germline V gene. CDR3 DNA sequence: TGTGCCAGCAGTTACTCGGCGGCAGTTAATTATCAGCCCCAGCATTTT. This encodes CASSYSAAVNYQPQHF.

V is TRBV30 and J is TRBJ2-3, with 12 positions matching TRBD2. The CDR3 runs 14 residues. With 8 bases clipped from V and 2 bases from J, the junction kept 5 bases outside the gene matches. Germline V CDR1 and CDR2: GTSNPN, SVGIG (reference sequence). The CDR3 region has the DNA TGTGCCCGGGGACTAGCGGGTCTCACAGATACGCAGTATTTT. Amino acid sequence: CARGLAGLTDTQYF.

J is TRBJ2-5 and V is TRBV20-1; D possibly uses TRBD1 or TRBD2 (5 bases each). The CDR3 runs 17 residues. Looked up from germline, CDR1 is DFQATT and CDR2 is SNEGSKA (reference sequence). Trimming stripped 0 bases from V and 5 bases from J, with 22 bases between. The CDR3 region has the DNA TGCAGTGCTAGAGATCCCAACCGGGGCGAGGTTGGGGAGACCCAGTACTTC. It encodes CSARDPNRGEVGETQYF.

The chain employs TRBV6-6 and TRBJ1-3, with D hard to call. This CDR3 region has 14 residues. V lost 5 bases to trimming and J lost 2 bases, with 10 bases between them. CDR1 is MNHNY, CDR2 SVGAGI, per germline (reference sequence). CDR3 sequence (DNA): TGTGCCAGCAGTCCACAGTATACTGGAAACACCATATATTTT. As protein: CASSPQYTGNTIYF.

The chain is built from TRBV6-5 and TRBJ1-6; D unresolved. The CDR3 has 14 amino acids. Trimming shortened V by 7 bases and J by 7 bases, and 14 bases separated the two germline ends. Germline V gene sequence: CDR1 MNHEY, CDR2 SVGAGI. CDR3 sequence: CASTPRLSNSPLHF. DNA of the CDR3: TGTGCCAGCACCCCCAGGTTGTCCAATTCACCCCTCCACTTT.

This chain uses TRBV7-9 with TRBJ2-2, with 9 bases fitting TRBD1. CDR3 length: 17 amino acids. The ends lost 1 base at V and 4 bases at J; junction bases unmatched: 7. The germline gives CDR1 SEHNR, CDR2 FQNEAQ (reference sequence). CDR3 DNA sequence: TGTGCCAGCAGCTTAGGCACCGGGACAGGGTCCACCGGGGAGCTGTTTTTT. Amino acid sequence: CASSLGTGTGSTGELFF. Together with reference TRBV7-9 and TRBJ2-2, the CDR3 gives the full variable domain: DTGVSQNPRHKITKRGQNVTFRCDPISEHNRLYWYRQTLGQGPEFLTYFQNEAQLEKSRLLSDRFSAERPKGSFSTLEIQRTEQGDSAMYLCASSLGTGTGSTGELFFGEGSRLTVL.

The rearrangement uses TRBV6-1 and TRBJ2-5; 8 bases match TRBD2. The germline gives CDR1 MNHNS, CDR2 SASEGT. The CDR3 has 14 residues. V gave up 6 bases and J gave up 4 bases; unmatched junction bases: 7. The CDR3 protein is CASRPGGAIETQYF. Written as DNA, the CDR3 is TGTGCCAGCAGACCCGGGGGGGCCATAGAGACCCAGTACTTC.

The chain couples TRBV30 to TRBJ1-1; a possible D gene is TRBD1 (5 bases). There are 11 residues in the CDR3. Trimming took 4 bases from V and 8 from J, leaving 11 bases between them. The germline gives CDR1 GTSNPN, CDR2 SVGIG (reference sequence). The CDR3 sequence is CAWTPGREAFF. The CDR3 DNA sequence: TGTGCCTGGACCCCGGGGCGGGAAGCTTTCTTT.